These T cell receptor beta chains were read from a single sample in a study of cytomegalovirus exposure and HLA in healthy donors. This table comes from immunoSEQ multiplex PCR, and its TCRdb copy is limited to in-frame clones, with some not included. The sample contains roughly 110,000 clones, 88% of which appear only once. Sequenced material: PBMCs. The receptors were sampled from a woman aged 18 to 35 in good health and CMV-seropositive. Both conserved end residues are part of each CDR3. Fields, in order: clone size, V gene, J gene, D gene, CDR3 protein, CDR3 DNA. The D gene is left open where the match is weak. Clone size is not always given. Where it is, it says once, few, many or a class for expanded clones.

>.|TRBV10-2|TRBJ2-7|.
CASSALGQGQYEQYF
TGCGCCAGCAGTGCCTTGGGCCAAGGACAGTACGAGCAGTACTTC
>.|TRBV29-1|TRBJ1-1|.
CSVEKQGENTEAFF
TGCAGCGTTGAGAAACAGGGTGAGAACACTGAAGCTTTCTTT
>.|TRBV7-2|TRBJ2-3|.
CASSSPGQDVFTQYF
TGTGCCAGCAGCTCCCCAGGCCAGGATGTGTTCACGCAGTATTTT
>.|TRBV9|TRBJ2-1|TRBD2
CASRAGTSVYNEQFF
TGTGCCAGCAGAGCCGGGACTAGCGTTTACAATGAGCAGTTCTTC
>.|TRBV10-3|TRBJ2-1|.
CAISEGGQGVYNEQFF
TGTGCCATCAGTGAGGGAGGGCAGGGGGTTTACAATGAGCAGTTCTTC
>.|TRBV7-8|TRBJ1-2|TRBD1
CASSQGQGGGYTF
TGTGCCAGCAGCCAGGGACAGGGAGGGGGCTACACCTTC
>once|TRBV7-9|TRBJ1-2|.
CASSLEEGVRGYTF
TGTGCCAGCAGCTTAGAAGAGGGGGTACGCGGCTACACCTTC
>.|TRBV2|TRBJ2-1|TRBD2
CASSERPSGANNEQFF
TGTGCCAGCAGTGAAAGGCCTAGCGGGGCTAACAATGAGCAGTTCTTC
>.|TRBV27|TRBJ2-4|.
CASSSRGDIQYF
TGTGCCAGCAGTTCCAGGGGGGACATTCAGTACTTC
>.|TRBV6-5|TRBJ1-6|TRBD1
CASSYGTGGTSPLHF
TGTGCCAGCAGTTACGGCACAGGGGGAACTTCACCCCTCCACTTT
>.|TRBV18|TRBJ2-1|TRBD2
CASSRLAGVYNEQFF
TGTGCCAGCTCACGACTAGCGGGGGTTTACAATGAGCAGTTCTTC
>.|TRBV2|TRBJ2-7|.
CASVGGGFQGYEQYF
TGTGCCAGCGTCGGAGGTGGGTTCCAAGGCTACGAGCAGTACTTC
>few|TRBV6-1|TRBJ2-3|TRBD2
CASSEGAGGSTDTQYF
TGTGCCAGCAGTGAGGGGGCGGGGGGGAGCACAGATACGCAGTATTTT
>.|TRBV27|TRBJ2-2|.
CASRSGGELFF
TGTGCCAGCAGGTCGGGCGGGGAGCTGTTTTTT
>.|TRBV9|TRBJ2-3|TRBD2
CASSAIAGGVTDTQYF
TGTGCCAGCAGCGCGATAGCGGGGGGGGTCACAGATACGCAGTATTTT
>.|TRBV6-4|TRBJ2-3|TRBD2
CASSEKASGGDTQYF
TGTGCCAGCAGTGAAAAAGCTAGCGGGGGAGATACGCAGTATTTT
>.|TRBV2|TRBJ1-2|.
CASSEGTASYGYTF
TGTGCCAGCAGTGAAGGGACAGCCTCCTATGGCTACACCTTC
>.|TRBV2|TRBJ1-5|TRBD1
CASARLGTGVQPQHF
TGTGCCAGCGCCCGTTTGGGGACAGGGGTTCAGCCCCAGCATTTT
>.|TRBV28|TRBJ1-6|TRBD1
CASSLPSQRTGPYNSPLHF
TGTGCCAGCAGTTTACCCTCACAGCGGACAGGCCCCTATAATTCACCCCTCCACTTT
>.|TRBV18|TRBJ2-7|TRBD1
CASSRDRASEQYF
TGTGCCAGCTCACGCGACAGGGCGTCCGAGCAGTACTTC
>.|TRBV15|TRBJ2-3|TRBD2
CATSRAGELTDTQYF
TGTGCCACCAGTCGAGCGGGGGAGCTCACAGATACGCAGTATTTT
>.|TRBV6-5|TRBJ1-1|.
CASSYGRNTEAFF
TGTGCCAGCAGTTATGGCCGGAACACTGAAGCTTTCTTT
>once|TRBV28|TRBJ1-6|TRBD1
CASSRPGQAIIKALHF
TGTGCCAGCAGTCGGCCCGGACAGGCCATTATCAAGGCCCTCCACTTT
>.|TRBV28|TRBJ1-6|TRBD1
CASKPETGIGSPLHF
TGTGCCAGCAAGCCCGAGACAGGGATTGGCTCACCCCTCCACTTT
>.|TRBV5-6|TRBJ2-1|.
CASSSYRDYNEQFF
TGTGCCAGCAGCTCATACAGGGACTACAATGAGCAGTTCTTC
>.|TRBV4-1|TRBJ2-3|.
CASSQVGRDTDTQYF
TGCGCCAGCAGCCAAGTGGGTCGGGACACAGATACGCAGTATTTT
>.|TRBV5-1|TRBJ2-5|TRBD2
CASSLGLGEETQYF
TGCGCCAGCAGCCTGGGACTAGGGGAAGAGACCCAGTACTTC
>once|TRBV29-1|TRBJ2-3|.
CSVTAGPSTDTQYF
TGCAGCGTGACCGCGGGGCCTAGCACAGATACGCAGTATTTT
>.|TRBV9|TRBJ1-4|TRBD1
CASSGQGAIEKLFF
TGTGCCAGCAGCGGACAGGGGGCGATCGAAAAACTGTTTTTT
>.|TRBV7-2|TRBJ1-1|.
CASSPGRSGRREAFF
TGTGCCAGCAGCCCAGGGAGGTCGGGCAGGAGGGAAGCTTTCTTT
>.|TRBV6-1|TRBJ2-7|TRBD2
CARTSGDYEQYF
TGTGCCAGGACTAGCGGGGACTACGAGCAGTACTTC
>.|TRBV6-5|TRBJ2-1|.
CASSYGSSGTATFF
TGTGCCAGCAGTTACGGATCCTCGGGGACTGCGACGTTCTTC
>.|TRBV11-3|TRBJ2-7|.
CASSFLTREYEQYF
TGTGCCAGCAGCTTTTTGACCCGGGAATACGAGCAGTACTTC
>.|TRBV11-2|TRBJ2-2|TRBD2
CASRLAGLGDTGELFF
TGTGCCAGCAGACTAGCGGGACTAGGCGACACCGGGGAGCTGTTTTTT
>.|TRBV7-9|TRBJ2-1|.
CASSLEWSSYNEQFF
TGTGCCAGCAGCTTGGAGTGGAGCTCCTACAATGAGCAGTTCTTC
>.|TRBV7-6|TRBJ1-3|.
CASSLDLRFSGNTIYF
TGTGCCAGCAGCTTAGATCTCAGGTTCTCTGGAAACACCATATATTTT
>.|TRBV6-5|TRBJ1-5|.
CASSPGGHSNQPQHF
TGTGCCAGCAGTCCCGGCGGCCATAGCAATCAGCCCCAGCATTTT
>once|TRBV28|TRBJ1-6|TRBD1
CASRRTDRAYNSPLHF
TGTGCCAGCAGACGTACTGACAGGGCTTATAATTCACCCCTCCACTTT
>.|TRBV4-2|TRBJ2-2|.
CASSQEEGAGGELFF
TGTGCCAGCAGCCAAGAGGAGGGGGCGGGCGGGGAGCTGTTTTTT
>.|TRBV10-1|TRBJ2-6|.
CASPPLLGPSSGANVLTF
TGCGCCAGCCCCCCTCTACTGGGGCCCAGCTCTGGGGCCAACGTCCTGACTTTC
>.|TRBV20-1|TRBJ2-2|.
CSARVRGELFF
TGCAGTGCTAGAGTCCGCGGGGAGCTGTTTTTT
>.|TRBV7-2|TRBJ2-1|TRBD1
CASSSGQGRSYNEQFF
TGTGCCAGCAGCTCCGGACAGGGGAGGTCCTACAATGAGCAGTTCTTC
>.|TRBV5-6|TRBJ2-2|TRBD2
CASSLNTHSGANTGELFF
TGTGCCAGCAGCTTAAACACACATAGCGGGGCGAACACCGGGGAGCTGTTTTTT
>.|TRBV10-3|TRBJ2-7|.
CAIRTGGGQPYEQYF
TGTGCCATCAGAACGGGGGGGGGACAGCCCTACGAGCAGTACTTC
>.|TRBV10-2|TRBJ1-5|.
CASSESTRSGPTTGQPQHF
TGCGCCAGCAGTGAGTCAACGAGGAGCGGCCCCACAACCGGACAGCCCCAGCATTTT
>.|TRBV28|TRBJ1-6|.
CASSFNPFRSSYNSPLHF
TGTGCCAGCAGTTTCAACCCTTTTAGGAGCTCCTATAATTCACCCCTCCACTTT
>.|TRBV2|TRBJ1-1|.
CASSEDTSNTEAFF
TGTGCCAGCAGTGAGGACACCTCGAACACTGAAGCTTTCTTT
>.|TRBV6-5|TRBJ1-5|.
CASRTARGNQPQHF
TGTGCCAGCAGGACAGCCCGGGGCAATCAGCCCCAGCATTTT
>.|TRBV23-1|TRBJ1-1|TRBD1
CASRRRDRPTEAFF
TGCGCCAGCAGACGGCGGGACAGGCCGACTGAAGCTTTCTTT
>.|TRBV9|TRBJ2-3|.
CASSVGGGPGTDTQYF
TGTGCCAGCAGCGTAGGGGGGGGCCCTGGCACAGATACGCAGTATTTT
>.|TRBV28|TRBJ1-3|.
CASTEGGATSGNTIYF
TGTGCCAGCACCGAAGGGGGGGCCACCTCTGGAAACACCATATATTTT
>.|TRBV2|TRBJ2-3|TRBD1
CASRGRQGEADTQYF
TGTGCCAGCAGGGGGCGACAGGGAGAGGCAGATACGCAGTATTTT
>.|TRBV19|TRBJ2-1|.
CASSIGAYNEQFF
TGTGCCAGTAGTATCGGGGCCTACAATGAGCAGTTCTTC
>.|TRBV4-1|TRBJ1-4|.
CASSQDAGGTAEKLFF
TGCGCCAGCAGCCAAGATGCGGGGGGAACCGCTGAAAAACTGTTTTTT
>.|TRBV2|TRBJ2-3|.
CAAGPPTSTDTQYF
TGTGCCGCAGGCCCTCCTACTAGCACAGATACGCAGTATTTT
>.|TRBV5-4|TRBJ2-7|TRBD2
CASSRTSGPREQYF
TGTGCCAGCAGCCGGACTAGCGGCCCTCGGGAGCAGTACTTC
>few|TRBV7-9|TRBJ1-2|TRBD1
CASSLIPAGGDGYTF
TGTGCCAGCAGCTTAATCCCTGCAGGGGGCGACGGCTACACCTTC
>once|TRBV27|TRBJ2-1|.
CASSLKGGPYNEQFF
TGTGCCAGCAGTTTAAAAGGGGGTCCATACAATGAGCAGTTCTTC
>.|TRBV11-3|TRBJ2-2|.
CASSTGGELFF
TGTGCCAGCAGCACAGGGGGGGAGCTGTTTTTT